One and the same sample provided the 8 T cell receptor beta chains below, sequenced in a study of technical replicates of blood from a few donors (dated by TCRdb to 2017 to 2019). Library preparation used the immunoSEQ multiplex PCR assay. Not all clones reach the TCRdb copy of this immuneACCESS table, which keeps in-frame sequences only. Checked studies attribute under half of the gap to unresolved V genes and leave the rest unexplained. This sample gives tens of thousands of clones in total; over 75% of them show up just once. The ten largest clones add up to around 0.42% of the sample. Input material: T cells isolated from PBMCs. The receptors were sampled from a human donor in good health.

The chain links TRBV27 to TRBJ2-5; D is uncertain. The CDR3 sequence is 14 residues long. The germline CDR1 and CDR2 sequences are MNHEY and SMNVEV (reference sequence). V lost 0 bases to trimming and J lost 5 bases, with 10 bases between them. The CDR3 loop is CASSLSTGGETQYF. In nucleotides, the CDR3 is TGTGCCAGCAGTTTATCTACGGGTGGGGAGACCCAGTACTTC.

The genes are TRBV5-5 and TRBJ1-4; TRBD1 aligns across 7 bases. Germline-derived CDR1 and CDR2 are SGHKS and YYEKEE (reference sequence). V lost 4 bases and J lost 8; bases outside the gene matches: 11. The CDR3 has 15 residues. CDR3 nucleotide sequence: TGTGCCAGCAGCGACATGACAGGGAGCGGGGAAAAACTGTTTTTT. This codes for CASSDMTGSGEKLFF.

The chain recombines TRBV6-1 with TRBJ1-5; no definite D call. V was shortened by 1 base and J by 5 bases, with 12 bases between the two germline ends. The CDR3 contains 15 residues. Germline V gives CDR1 MNHNS, CDR2 SASEGT. The CDR3 reads CASSEGGWRDQPQHF. The CDR3, as DNA: TGTGCCAGCAGTGAAGGAGGGTGGAGGGATCAGCCCCAGCATTTT.

The CDR3 region is CSVAVLSSYNEQFF. CDR3 nucleotides: TGCAGCGTTGCGGTCCTTAGCTCCTACAATGAGCAGTTCTTC. The chain has TRBV29-1 and TRBJ2-1; D is unclear. Germline V gene sequence: CDR1 SQVTM, CDR2 ANQGSEA. Trimming took off 4 bases at V and 0 bases at J, with 10 bases between the two ends. The length of the CDR3 is 14 residues.

The chain has TRBV6-6 and TRBJ2-5; TRBD1 is a possible D gene (5 bases). CDR1 and CDR2 from the germline V gene are MNHNY and SVGAGI (reference sequence). V was clipped by 2 bases and J by 4 bases, with 11 bases between them. The CDR3 totals 14 residues. CDR3 loop: CASSYGLGVETQYF. DNA of the CDR3: TGTGCCAGCAGTTACGGGCTAGGGGTAGAGACCCAGTACTTC.

This chain connects TRBV4-1 to TRBJ1-5; 7 positions agree with TRBD1. The CDR3 spans 14 residues. The V gene end was trimmed by 2 bases and the J gene end by 2 bases; junction bases not matched to a gene: 0. CDR1 and CDR2 from the germline V gene are MGHRA and YSYEKL. The CDR3 DNA reads TGCGCCAGCAGCCAAACAGGGGGCAATCAGCCCCAGCATTTT. Translated, it gives CASSQTGGNQPQHF.

The J gene is TRBJ1-3, the V gene TRBV10-3; 9 bases are a match to TRBD1. This CDR3 region has 17 residues. CDR1 and CDR2 from the germline V gene are ENHRY and SYGVKD. Losses at the gene ends were 2 bases for V and 0 bases for J; bases not matched to a gene: 5. Here the CDR3 reads CAISEPRDRASGNTIYF. The DNA for the CDR3 is TGTGCCATCAGTGAGCCCCGGGACAGGGCCTCTGGAAACACCATATATTTT.

This sequence joins TRBV10-1 and TRBJ2-7, with TRBD1 matching 11 bases. The CDR3 is 15 residues long. J was trimmed by 2 bases and V by 2 bases; bases with no gene match: 2. Germline V gene lookup returns CDR1 WNHNN and CDR2 SYGVQD (reference sequence). CDR3 amino acids: CASSEPGQGAYEQYF. The DNA for the CDR3 is TGCGCCAGCAGTGAGCCGGGACAGGGGGCCTACGAGCAGTACTTC.